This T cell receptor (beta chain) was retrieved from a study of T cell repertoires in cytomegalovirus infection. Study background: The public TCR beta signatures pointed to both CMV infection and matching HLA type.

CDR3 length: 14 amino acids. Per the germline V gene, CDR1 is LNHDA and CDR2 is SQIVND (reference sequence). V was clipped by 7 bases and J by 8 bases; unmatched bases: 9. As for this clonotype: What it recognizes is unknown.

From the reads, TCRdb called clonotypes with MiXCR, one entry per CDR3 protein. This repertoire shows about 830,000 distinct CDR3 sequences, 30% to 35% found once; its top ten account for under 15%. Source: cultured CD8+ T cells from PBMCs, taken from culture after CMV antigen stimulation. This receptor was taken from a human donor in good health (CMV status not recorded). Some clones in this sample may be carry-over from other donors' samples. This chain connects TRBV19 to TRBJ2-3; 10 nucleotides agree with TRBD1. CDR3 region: CASIPGQGLATQYF. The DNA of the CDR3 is TGTGCCAGTATTCCGGGACAGGGGCTCGCTACGCAGTATTTT. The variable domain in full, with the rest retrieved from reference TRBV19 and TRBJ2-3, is DGGITQSPKYLFRKEGQNVTLSCEQNLNHDAMYWYRQDPGQGLRLIYYSQIVNDFQKGDIAEGYSVSREKKESFPLTVTSAQKNPTAFYLCASIPGQGLATQYFGPGTRLTVL.